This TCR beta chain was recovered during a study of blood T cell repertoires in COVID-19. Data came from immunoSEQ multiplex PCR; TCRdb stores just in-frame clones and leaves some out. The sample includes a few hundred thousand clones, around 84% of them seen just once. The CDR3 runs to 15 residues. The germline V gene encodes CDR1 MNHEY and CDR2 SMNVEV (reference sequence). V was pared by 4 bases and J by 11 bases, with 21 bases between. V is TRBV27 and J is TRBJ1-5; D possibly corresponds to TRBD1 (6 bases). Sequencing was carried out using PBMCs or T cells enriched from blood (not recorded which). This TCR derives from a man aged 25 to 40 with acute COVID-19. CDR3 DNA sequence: TGTGCCAGCAGTTCCAGGGGAGAGGGATCATCAGCCCAGCATTTT. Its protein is CASSSRGEGSSAQHF.